This T cell receptor beta chain was recorded in a study of T cells in Graves' hyperthyroidism and ophthalmopathy (dated by TCRdb to about 2019). Regarding the research as a whole: Peripheral blood samples were taken at initial diagnosis, before any treatment was given. After sampling, hyperthyroidism patients received methimazole starting at 30 mg daily, and ophthalmopathy patients received high-dose intravenous methylprednisolone. Thyroid tissue and blood T-cell repertoires from about 6 Graves' hyperthyroidism patients were also compared in the study. The approximately 100 discovery patients were randomly split 7:3 into training and test sets. To identify distinguishing TCR V-J signatures, a discovery cohort of around 100 patients was used, comprising under 45 with Graves' ophthalmopathy and around 57 with stable Graves' hyperthyroidism. TCR Vbeta CDR3 sequencing of 135 peripheral blood samples (under 45 ophthalmopathy, about 75 hyperthyroidism and approximately 17 progressor patients) is reported in the paper. Prospective prediction of ophthalmopathy was tested in an independent validation cohort consisting of roughly 20 hyperthyroidism patients and over 15 patients who later progressed to ophthalmopathy.

The hyperthyroidism patients were between 18 and 65 years old and newly diagnosed, with a disease duration of less than 2 months. Exclusion was applied to patients with uncontrolled infections, other autoimmune diseases, pregnancy or lactation. Clinical symptoms, serum thyroxine and TRAb, thyroid ultrasound, and orbital computed tomography formed the basis for the diagnoses. Blood from progressor patients was collected at the time of first diagnosis with hyperthyroidism, before any ophthalmopathy symptoms had appeared. Ficoll-Paque density gradient centrifugation was used to isolate PBMCs from about 9 ml of fresh peripheral blood. Progressor patients were defined as those initially diagnosed with Graves' hyperthyroidism in whom ophthalmopathy developed during follow-up. Total RNA was extracted using Trizol reagent, and RNA quality was assessed on an Agilent 2100 Bioanalyzer. This clonotype has a handful of counts. Its antigen specificity is not known. No much larger clone is present one base from it, and per-base qualities are unavailable.

CDR1 and CDR2 were assigned from the germline V gene as SGHRS and YFSETQ. V is pruned by 4 bases and J by 0 bases, leaving 7 bases of the junction without a gene match. From the cysteine up to the phenylalanine, the CDR3 has a length of 16 residues. Here the CDR3 DNA is all that survives: 48 bases in frame from base 1. General conclusions and limits of the study: Most expanded thyroid clonotypes (frequency above 0.001) were also detected in blood, a finding suggesting that blood repertoires may reflect thyroid immune responses. No statistical method was used to set the sample size in advance, and investigators knew the group allocation. In validation, the model predicted progression to ophthalmopathy a median of roughly 6.5 months before onset, with 65% to 71% sensitivity and roughly 72% specificity. Ophthalmopathy was separated from stable hyperthyroidism by a 13 V-J signature model, with around 88% sensitivity and 81% to 82% specificity obtained in cross-validation and 80%/75% obtained in testing.

TCR beta CDR3 regions were amplified from RNA transcripts. The first round of RT-PCR for the TCR CDR3 was performed with the HTBI primer set and the Qiagen OneStep RT-PCR kit. Libraries were constructed in a second round of multiplex PCR, after which size selection and purification were performed. Paired-end sequencing of the libraries was performed with 100 bp reads on an Illumina HiSeq2000. The published analysis was carried out like this. SOAPnuke was used to process the raw data, removing reads that contained adapters or uncalled bases, had a mean Phred below 15, or lacked an exact match to the constant primer or identifier. COPE v1.2.5 was used to merge high-quality paired reads, and clonotypes were defined as unique nucleotide sequences. Clonotypes were aligned to IMGT TRBV, TRBD and TRBJ reference segments using MiTCR v1.1. Analysis was restricted to V-J combinations with a frequency above 0.0001, which covered 99.2% of repertoires. A TCS score was defined as the ratio of F50 (clonal expansion) to E x V (chaos), with BLOSUM62-based TCRdist applied between CDR3 peptides within each V-J. Welch's t-statistics and random forest reduced some 510 V-J features to 13, which were used in a naive Bayes classifier (R e1071). The raw public data were reprocessed by TCRdb itself: fastp quality trimming at Q25, MiXCR clonotype calling, in-frame beta chains only. Under each unique CDR3 protein, matching rows form one entry showing the most common genes and DNA. What appears here as the V and J calls and clone size reflects TCRdb's work, not the paper's. The sample yields 250,000 to 300,000 distinct CDR3 sequences; 14% to 15% were counted once. The biggest ten clones account for 13% of the sample.

The TCR sequence derives from a woman aged 40 to 50 with Graves' hyperthyroidism that later progressed to Graves' ophthalmopathy. The sequence is built from TRBV5-1 and TRBJ2-3; 8 bases in between match TRBD1. Sequencing was carried out using blood. The nucleotide sequence is given as TGCGCCAGCAGCCCTGGGACAGGACGGAGCACAGATACGCAGTATTTT. Its coded protein is CASSPGTGRSTDTQYF.